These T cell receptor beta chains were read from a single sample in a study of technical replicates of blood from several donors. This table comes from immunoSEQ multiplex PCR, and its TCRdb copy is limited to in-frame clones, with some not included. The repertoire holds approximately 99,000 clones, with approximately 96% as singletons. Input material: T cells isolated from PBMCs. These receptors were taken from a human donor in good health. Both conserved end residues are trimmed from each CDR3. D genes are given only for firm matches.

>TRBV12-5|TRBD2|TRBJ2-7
PSLAGATYEQY
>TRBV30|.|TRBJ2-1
AWSRRGLSSYNEQF
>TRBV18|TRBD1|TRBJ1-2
ASSLGTANYGYT
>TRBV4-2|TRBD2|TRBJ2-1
ASSPWTSGRNEQF
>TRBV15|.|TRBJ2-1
ATSRDATGIPNEQF
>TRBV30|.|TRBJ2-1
AWQSGDEQF
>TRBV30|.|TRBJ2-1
AWMRVAAYNEQF
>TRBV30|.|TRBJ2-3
TGASSGTQY
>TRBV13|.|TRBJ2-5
ASSPIRQETQY
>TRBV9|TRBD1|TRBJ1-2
ASSVGGQGFDGYT
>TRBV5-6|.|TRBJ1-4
ASSLSPLMEKLF
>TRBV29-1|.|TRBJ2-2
SVEKGTGELF
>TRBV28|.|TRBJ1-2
ASSLATALYGYT
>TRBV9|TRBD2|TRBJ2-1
ASSESGRRFEQF
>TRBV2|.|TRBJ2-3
ASSEQGSSTDTQY
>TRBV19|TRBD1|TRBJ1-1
ASRDRGRFTEAF
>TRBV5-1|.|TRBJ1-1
ASSLRGNTEAF
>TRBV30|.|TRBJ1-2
AWSLAGVGNGYT
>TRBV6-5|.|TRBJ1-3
ASSYGGAYSGNTIY
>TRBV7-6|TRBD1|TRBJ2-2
ASSSTGGTGELF
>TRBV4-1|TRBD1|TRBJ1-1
ASSQDVRTGRTEAF
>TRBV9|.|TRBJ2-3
ASSSTGYTDTQY
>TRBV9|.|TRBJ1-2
ASSVGQESGYT
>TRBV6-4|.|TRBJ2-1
ASSLDGNNEQF
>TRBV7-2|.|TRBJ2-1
ASSILGTPYNEQF
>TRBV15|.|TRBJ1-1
ATRPVETEAF
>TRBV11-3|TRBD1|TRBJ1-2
ASSLVWGQGQDYGYT
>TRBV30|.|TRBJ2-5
AWNRALQETQY
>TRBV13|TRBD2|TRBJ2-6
ASRPPGGVSSGANVLT
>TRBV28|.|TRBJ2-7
ASSLISGQYYEQY
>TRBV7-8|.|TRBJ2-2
ASSLFHGEANTGELF
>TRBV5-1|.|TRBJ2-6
ASSLSWTASGANVLT
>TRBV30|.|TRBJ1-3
AWSKGGSGNTIY
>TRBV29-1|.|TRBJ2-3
SALRTSSLTDTQY
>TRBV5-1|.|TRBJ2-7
ASSLSPGYYEQY
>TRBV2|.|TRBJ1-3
ASSEPNSLMSGNTIY
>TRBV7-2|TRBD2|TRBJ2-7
ASSSTSGRAYEQY
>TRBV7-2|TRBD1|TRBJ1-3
ASSFAGTVI
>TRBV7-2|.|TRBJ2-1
ASSPLGLDNNEQF
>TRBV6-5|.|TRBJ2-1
ASSPQGPYNEQF